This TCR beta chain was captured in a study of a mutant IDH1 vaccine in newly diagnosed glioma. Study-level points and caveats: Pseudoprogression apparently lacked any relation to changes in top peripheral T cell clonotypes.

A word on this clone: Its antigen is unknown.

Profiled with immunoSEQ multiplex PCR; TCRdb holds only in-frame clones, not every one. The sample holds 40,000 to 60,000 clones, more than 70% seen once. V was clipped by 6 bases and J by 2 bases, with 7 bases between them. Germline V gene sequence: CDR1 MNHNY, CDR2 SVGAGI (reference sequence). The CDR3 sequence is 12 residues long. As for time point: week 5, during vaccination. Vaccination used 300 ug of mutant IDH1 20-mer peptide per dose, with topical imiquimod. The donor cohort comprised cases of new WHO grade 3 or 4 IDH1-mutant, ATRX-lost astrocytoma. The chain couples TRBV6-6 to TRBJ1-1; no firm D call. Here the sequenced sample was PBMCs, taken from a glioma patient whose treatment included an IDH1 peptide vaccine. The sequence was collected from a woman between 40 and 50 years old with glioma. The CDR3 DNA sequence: TGTGCCAGCAGCGATAGCAACACTGAAGCTTTCTTT. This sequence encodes CASSDSNTEAFF.